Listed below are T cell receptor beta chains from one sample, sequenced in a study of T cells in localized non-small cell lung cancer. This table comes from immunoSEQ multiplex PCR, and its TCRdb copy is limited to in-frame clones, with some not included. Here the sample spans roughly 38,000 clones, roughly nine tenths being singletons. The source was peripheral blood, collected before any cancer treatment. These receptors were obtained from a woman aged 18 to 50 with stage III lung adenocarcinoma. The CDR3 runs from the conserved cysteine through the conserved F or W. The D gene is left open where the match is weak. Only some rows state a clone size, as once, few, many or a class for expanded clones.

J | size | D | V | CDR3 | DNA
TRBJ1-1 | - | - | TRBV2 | CASRNSPEAFF | TGTGCCAGCAGGAACAGCCCTGAAGCTTTCTTT
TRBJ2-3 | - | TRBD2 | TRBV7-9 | CASSFLDSGDTDTQYF | TGTGCCAGCAGCTTTTTAGATAGCGGGGACACAGATACGCAGTATTTT
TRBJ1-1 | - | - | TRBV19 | CASSDSRNTEAFF | TGTGCCAGTAGCGACAGCAGGAACACTGAAGCTTTCTTT
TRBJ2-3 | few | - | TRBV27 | CASTGKRPDTQYF | TGTGCCAGCACGGGGAAGAGGCCAGATACGCAGTATTTT
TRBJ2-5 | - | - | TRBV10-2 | CASSESRTRQETQYF | TGCGCCAGCAGTGAGTCTCGGACCCGACAAGAGACCCAGTACTTC
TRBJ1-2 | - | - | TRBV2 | CARQSNGPGGYGYTF | TGTGCCAGACAGAGCAATGGCCCCGGCGGCTATGGCTACACCTTC
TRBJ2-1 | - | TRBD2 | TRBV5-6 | CASSPGTSGGGVNEQFF | TGTGCCAGCAGCCCCGGGACTAGCGGGGGTGGGGTCAATGAGCAGTTCTTC
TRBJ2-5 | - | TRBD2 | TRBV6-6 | CASSYWGGGAEETQYF | TGTGCCAGCAGTTACTGGGGCGGGGGGGCCGAGGAGACCCAGTACTTC
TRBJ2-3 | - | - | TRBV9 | CASSVVGRTDTQYF | TGTGCCAGCAGCGTAGTAGGCAGAACAGATACGCAGTATTTT
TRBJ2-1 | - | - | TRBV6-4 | CASSDSDNNEQFF | TGTGCCAGCAGTGACTCTGACAACAATGAGCAGTTCTTC
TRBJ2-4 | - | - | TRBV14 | CASSQERNIQYF | TGTGCCAGCAGCCAAGAAAGAAACATTCAGTACTTC
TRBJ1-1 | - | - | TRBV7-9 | CASSLAGANTEAFF | TGTGCCAGCAGCTTAGCGGGGGCGAACACTGAAGCTTTCTTT
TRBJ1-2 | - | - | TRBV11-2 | CASSFDGDGYTF | TGTGCCAGCAGCTTCGACGGGGACGGCTACACCTTC
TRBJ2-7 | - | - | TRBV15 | CATSSGLDDEQYF | TGTGCCACCAGCTCGGGACTGGACGACGAGCAGTACTTC
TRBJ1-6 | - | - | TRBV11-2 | CASSAGRFNSPLHF | TGTGCCAGCTCGGCGGGACGGTTCAATTCACCCCTCCACTTT
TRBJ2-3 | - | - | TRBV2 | CASSLSPSPDTQYF | TGTGCCAGCAGCCTATCACCTTCCCCAGATACGCAGTATTTT
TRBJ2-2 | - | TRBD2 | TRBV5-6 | CASSSLAGNTGELFF | TGTGCCAGCAGCTCGCTAGCGGGAAACACCGGGGAGCTGTTTTTT
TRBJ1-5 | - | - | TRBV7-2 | CASSSRGDQPQHF | TGTGCCAGCAGCTCCAGGGGCGACCAGCCCCAGCATTTT
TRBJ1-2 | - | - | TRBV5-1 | CASSFERAAGYTF | TGCGCCAGCAGCTTTGAAAGGGCGGCAGGCTACACCTTC
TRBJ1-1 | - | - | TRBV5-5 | CASSTVQGISEAFF | TGTGCCAGCAGCACTGTACAGGGTATCTCTGAAGCTTTCTTT
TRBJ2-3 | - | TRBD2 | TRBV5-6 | CASSLRLAGVTDTQYF | TGTGCCAGCAGCCTTAGACTAGCGGGTGTCACAGATACGCAGTATTTT
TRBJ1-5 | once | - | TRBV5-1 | CASSLGTGRDQPQHF | TGCGCCAGCAGCTTGGGCACAGGGAGGGACCAGCCCCAGCATTTT
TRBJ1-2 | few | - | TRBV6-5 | CASSRTANYGYTF | TGTGCCAGCAGCCGGACAGCTAACTATGGCTACACCTTC
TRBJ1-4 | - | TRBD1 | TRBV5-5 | CASSSDRGLKTNEKLFF | TGTGCCAGCAGCTCAGACAGGGGGCTCAAAACGAATGAAAAACTGTTTTTT
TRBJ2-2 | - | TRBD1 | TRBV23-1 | CASSQPPGTGSITGELFF | TGCGCCAGCAGTCAACCACCCGGGACAGGGAGTATCACCGGGGAGCTGTTTTTT
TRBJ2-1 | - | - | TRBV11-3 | CASSLDDNEQFF | TGTGCCAGCAGCTTGGATGACAATGAGCAGTTCTTC
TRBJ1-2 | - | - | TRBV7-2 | CASSSHWGYTF | TGTGCCAGCAGCTCCCATTGGGGCTACACCTTC
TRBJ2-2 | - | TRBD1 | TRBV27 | CASLQGVDTGELFF | TGTGCCAGCCTACAGGGGGTGGACACCGGGGAGCTGTTTTTT
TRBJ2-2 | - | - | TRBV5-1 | CASSLEGSSYTGELFF | TGCGCCAGCAGCTTGGAGGGGTCCTCTTACACCGGGGAGCTGTTTTTT
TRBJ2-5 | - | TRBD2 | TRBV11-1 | CASSPGLAGEETQYF | TGTGCCAGCAGCCCGGGACTAGCGGGGGAAGAGACCCAGTACTTC
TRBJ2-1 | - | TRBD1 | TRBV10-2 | CASSESWDSGSYNEQFF | TGCGCCAGCAGTGAGTCTTGGGACAGTGGGTCCTACAATGAGCAGTTCTTC
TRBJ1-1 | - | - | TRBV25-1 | CASSELWGEEAFF | TGTGCCAGCAGTGAACTGTGGGGGGAGGAAGCTTTCTTT
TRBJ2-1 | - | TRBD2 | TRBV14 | CASGKGTSGSYNEQFF | TGTGCCAGCGGAAAGGGGACTAGCGGTTCCTACAATGAGCAGTTCTTC
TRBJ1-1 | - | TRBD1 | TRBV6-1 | CATQFGTGGASAFF | TGTGCCACCCAGTTCGGGACAGGAGGGGCTTCGGCTTTCTTT
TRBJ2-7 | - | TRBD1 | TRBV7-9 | CASSLTGSSYEQYF | TGTGCCAGCAGCTTGACAGGGAGCTCCTACGAGCAGTACTTC
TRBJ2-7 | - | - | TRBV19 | CASSRGGPDTPYEQYF | TGTGCCAGTAGTAGGGGCGGGCCGGACACACCCTACGAGCAGTACTTC
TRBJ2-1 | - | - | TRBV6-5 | CASRFRDAGFGVQFF | TGTGCCAGCCGCTTTAGGGACGCTGGCTTCGGGGTGCAGTTCTTC
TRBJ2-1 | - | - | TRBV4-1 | CASSQPGRNEQFF | TGCGCCAGCAGCCAGCCGGGACGCAATGAGCAGTTCTTC
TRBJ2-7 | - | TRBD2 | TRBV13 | CASSLAGGILYEQYF | TGTGCCAGCAGCTTGGCGGGGGGGATTCTATACGAGCAGTACTTC
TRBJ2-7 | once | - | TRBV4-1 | CASSLRTGDDEQYF | TGCGCCAGCAGCTTACGTACGGGGGACGACGAGCAGTACTTC